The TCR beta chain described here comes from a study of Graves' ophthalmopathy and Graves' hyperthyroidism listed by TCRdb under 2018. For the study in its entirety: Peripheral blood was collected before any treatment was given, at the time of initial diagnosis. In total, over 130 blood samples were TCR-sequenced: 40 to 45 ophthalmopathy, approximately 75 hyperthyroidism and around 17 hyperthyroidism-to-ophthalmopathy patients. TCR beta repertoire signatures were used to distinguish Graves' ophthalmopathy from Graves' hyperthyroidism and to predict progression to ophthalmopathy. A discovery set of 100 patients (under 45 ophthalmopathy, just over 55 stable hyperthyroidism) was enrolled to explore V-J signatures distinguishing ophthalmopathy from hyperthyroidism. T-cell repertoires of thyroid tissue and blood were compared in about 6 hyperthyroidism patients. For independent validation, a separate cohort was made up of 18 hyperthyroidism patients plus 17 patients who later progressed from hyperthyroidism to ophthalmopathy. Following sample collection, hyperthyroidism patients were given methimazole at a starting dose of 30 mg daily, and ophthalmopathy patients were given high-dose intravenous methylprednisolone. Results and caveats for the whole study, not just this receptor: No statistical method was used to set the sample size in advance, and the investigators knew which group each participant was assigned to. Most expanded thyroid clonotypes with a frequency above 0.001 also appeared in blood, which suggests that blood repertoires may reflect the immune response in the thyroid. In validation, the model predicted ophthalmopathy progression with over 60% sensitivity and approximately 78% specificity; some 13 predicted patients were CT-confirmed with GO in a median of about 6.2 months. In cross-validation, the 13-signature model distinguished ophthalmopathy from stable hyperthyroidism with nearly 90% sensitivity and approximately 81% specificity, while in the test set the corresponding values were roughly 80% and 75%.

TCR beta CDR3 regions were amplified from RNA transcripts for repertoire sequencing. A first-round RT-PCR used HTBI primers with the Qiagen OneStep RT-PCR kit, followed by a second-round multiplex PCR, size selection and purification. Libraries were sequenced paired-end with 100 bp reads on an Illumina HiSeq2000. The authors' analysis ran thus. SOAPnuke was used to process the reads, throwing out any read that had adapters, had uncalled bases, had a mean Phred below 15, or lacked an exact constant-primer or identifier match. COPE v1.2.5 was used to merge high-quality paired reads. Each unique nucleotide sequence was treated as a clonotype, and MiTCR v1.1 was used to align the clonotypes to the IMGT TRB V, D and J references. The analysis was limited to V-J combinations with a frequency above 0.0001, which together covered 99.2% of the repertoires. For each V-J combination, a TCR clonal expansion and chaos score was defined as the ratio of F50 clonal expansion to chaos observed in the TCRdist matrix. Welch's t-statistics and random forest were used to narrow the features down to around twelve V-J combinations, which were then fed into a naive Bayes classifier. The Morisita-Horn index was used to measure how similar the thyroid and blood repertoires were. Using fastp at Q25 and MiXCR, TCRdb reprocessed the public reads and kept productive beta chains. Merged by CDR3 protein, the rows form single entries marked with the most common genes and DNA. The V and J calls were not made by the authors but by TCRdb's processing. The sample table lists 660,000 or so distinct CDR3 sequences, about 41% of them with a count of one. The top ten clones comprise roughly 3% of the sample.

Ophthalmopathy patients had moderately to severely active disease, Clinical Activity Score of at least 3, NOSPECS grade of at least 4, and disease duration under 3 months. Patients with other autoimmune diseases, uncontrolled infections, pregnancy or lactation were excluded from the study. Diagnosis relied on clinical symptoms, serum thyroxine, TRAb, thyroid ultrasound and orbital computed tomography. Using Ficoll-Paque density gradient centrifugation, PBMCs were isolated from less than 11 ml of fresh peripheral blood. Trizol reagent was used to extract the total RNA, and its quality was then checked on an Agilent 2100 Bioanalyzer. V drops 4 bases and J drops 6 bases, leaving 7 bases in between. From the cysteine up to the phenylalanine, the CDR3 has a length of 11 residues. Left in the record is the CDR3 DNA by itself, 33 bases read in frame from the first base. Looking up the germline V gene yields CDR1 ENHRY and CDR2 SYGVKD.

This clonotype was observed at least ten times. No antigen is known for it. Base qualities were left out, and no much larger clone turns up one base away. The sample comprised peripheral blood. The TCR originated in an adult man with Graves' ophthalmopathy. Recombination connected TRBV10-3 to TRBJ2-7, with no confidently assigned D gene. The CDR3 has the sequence CAISVYSEQYF. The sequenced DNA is TGTGCCATCAGTGTTTATTCCGAGCAGTACTTC.